This T cell receptor (beta chain) was retrieved from a study of graft-versus-host responses after intestinal transplantation. Study in general: All recipients were transplanted with multivisceral, liver-intestinal, or isolated intestinal grafts. All recipients got anti-thymocyte globulin induction, then tacrolimus and steroids for approximately three years. Findings and limits, study-wide: Early declines in HvG clones that occurred post-transplant were associated with peak circulating GvH clone levels.

V shed 3 bases and J shed 6 bases, with 15 bases lying between them. The CDR3 consists of 14 residues. CDR1 and CDR2 (germline): SEHNR, FQNEAQ (reference sequence). Intraepithelial and lamina propria lymphocytes were isolated from graft specimens. TCRdb keeps only in-frame clones here, not all; method: immunoSEQ multiplex PCR. The data show about 15,000 clones, around 70% seen once. About this clone: Its antigen is unidentified.

The starting material was ileum tissue, obtained 14 days after transplant. This sequence was found in a human patient who received an intestinal transplant, so some T cells may come from the graft donor. The chain links TRBV7-9 to TRBJ2-7; possibly TRBD2 for D (5 bases). CDR3: CASSFSSLEPEQYF. The CDR3 nucleotides read TGTGCCAGCAGCTTCTCTAGCCTCGAGCCCGAGCAGTACTTC.